This section outlines one T cell receptor beta chain sequence together with its context. The antigen remains unidentified. The CDR3 end is not reached by the read, which stops 3 residues before it; the germline J gene fills it in. The CDR3 extends over 15 amino acids. Germline V CDR1 and CDR2: SNHLY, FYNNEI. This sample was taken from a study of T cells in women clearing cervical HPV infection. Study-wide points: Each sample's T-cell count was unknown, possibly confounding richness.

The protocol was immunoSEQ multiplex PCR, while the TCRdb copy is restricted to in-frame clones and leaves out a portion. The sample's table shows approximately 37,000 clones. Each participant carried one incident cervical HPV16 infection only. This receptor was identified in a woman aged 18-70 years with a cervical HPV16 infection that either progressed to CIN3+ or cleared (not recorded which). Material for sequencing was blood buffy coat. This chain uses TRBV2 with TRBJ1-2; D may be TRBD1 (6 bases). This chain's CDR3 is CASSAQGTSTNDYTF. The part of the CDR3 DNA that was read is TGTGCCAGCAGTGCCCAGGGGACTAGCACAAATGAC. Full variable domain (remainder filled in from reference TRBV2 and TRBJ1-2): EPEVTQTPSHQVTQMGQEVILRCVPISNHLYFYWYRQILGQKVEFLVSFYNNEISEKSEIFDDQFSVERPDGSNFTLKIRSTKLEDSAMYFCASSAQGTSTNDYTFGSGTRLTVV.